The 11 T cell receptor beta chains in this list originate from one sample, sequenced in a study of T cell changes during pregnancy in multiple sclerosis. Sequencing was performed with immunoSEQ multiplex PCR; in TCRdb, only in-frame clones are kept and a portion is missing. The repertoire includes about 130,000 clones, about 96% of them detected once, and approximately 0.45% sits in the top ten. The sample consisted of peripheral blood, taken after pregnancy. These receptors came from a female donor with multiple sclerosis, enrolled in a pregnancy study.

The V and J genes are TRBV5-1 and TRBJ2-2, with a weak D call TRBD2 (6 bases). CDR1 is SGHRS, CDR2 YFSETQ, per germline. This CDR3 comprises 17 residues. V lost 3 bases and J 0 bases, leaving 15 bases between the germline ends. CDR3 nucleotide sequence: TGCGCCAGCAGCTCCACCGTTGGAGGGTCGAACACCGGGGAGCTGTTTTTT. This encodes CASSSTVGGSNTGELFF.

This rearrangement joins TRBV27 to TRBJ2-5; the D gene is possibly TRBD1 (5 bases). The CDR3 covers 13 residues. Between the trimmed V and J ends, which lost 2 bases and 7 bases, there was a span of 11 bases. Per the germline V gene, CDR1 is MNHEY and CDR2 is SMNVEV (reference sequence). CDR3 nucleotide sequence: TGTGCCAGCAGTTTAAAGGGGTTTTCGACCCAGTACTTC. The encoded protein is CASSLKGFSTQYF.

The J gene is TRBJ2-4, the V gene TRBV4-3; weak D call: TRBD1 (6 bases). This CDR3 is built from 18 residues. CDR1 is LGHNA and CDR2 is YSLEER in the germline V gene. The ends were cut back, 0 bases at V and 1 base at J, with 16 bases in the middle. Here the CDR3 reads CASSQDLAVRGAKNIQYF. The CDR3 DNA follows: TGCGCCAGCAGCCAAGATCTGGCGGTTAGGGGGGCCAAAAACATTCAGTACTTC.

This rearrangement joins TRBV6-1 to TRBJ2-7; D is perhaps TRBD1 (6 bases). The V gene's germline CDR1 is MNHNS and CDR2 SASEGT. V lost 7 bases and J 5 bases, leaving 15 bases between the germline ends. The CDR3 sequence is 13 residues long. The CDR3 loop reads CASMVTGHNEQYF. The CDR3, as DNA: TGTGCCAGCATGGTTACAGGGCACAACGAGCAGTACTTC.

The rearrangement links TRBV28 to TRBJ2-1; D might be TRBD2 (5 bases). The germline gives CDR1 MDHEN, CDR2 SYDVKM. This CDR3 region has 15 residues. V was cut by 2 bases and J by 5 bases, with 13 bases left in between. The CDR3 sequence is CASSLISVGNNEQFF. The CDR3 coding sequence is TGTGCCAGCAGTTTAATTAGTGTCGGGAACAATGAGCAGTTCTTC.

CDR3 sequence reads: CASSFSSGRSDTQYF. CDR3 nucleotide sequence: TGTGCCAGCAGCTTTTCTAGCGGGAGGTCAGATACGCAGTATTTT. This sequence joins TRBV5-4 and TRBJ2-3, with 11 bases matching TRBD2. Germline lookup yields CDR1 SGHNT and CDR2 YYREEE (reference sequence). J lost 4 bases, V lost 2 bases, and 3 bases had no gene match. The CDR3 consists of 15 residues.

This chain uses TRBV4-3 with TRBJ2-7, with 7 bases fitting TRBD1. The CDR3 loop spans 14 amino acids. Germline V gene lookup returns CDR1 LGHNA and CDR2 YSLEER. Germline trimming cut 1 base from V and 5 bases from J; bases unmatched to any gene: 5. CDR3 DNA: TGCGCCAGCAGCCAAGGAGACAGGGTCGACGAGCAGTACTTC. It translates to CASSQGDRVDEQYF.

The rearrangement joins TRBV29-1 to TRBJ2-3; TRBD1 matches 8 bases. CDR1 and CDR2 from the germline V gene are SQVTM and ANQGSEA. The CDR3 spans 13 residues. Trimming removed 5 bases from V and 0 bases from J; junction bases left unmatched: 1. The CDR3 is CSVRQGSTDTQYF. CDR3 nucleotide sequence: TGCAGCGTTCGACAGGGGAGCACAGATACGCAGTATTTT.

This sequence joins TRBV5-1 and TRBJ2-7; D possibly corresponds to TRBD1 (6 bases). Trimming removed 4 bases from V and 0 bases from J, with 11 bases in between. From germline, CDR1 is SGHRS and CDR2 YFSETQ. The CDR3 extends over 14 amino acids. DNA of the CDR3: TGCGCCAGCAGCATTACAGGGAGCTCCTACGAGCAGTACTTC. It specifies CASSITGSSYEQYF.

The chain employs TRBV15 and TRBJ2-5; 13 nucleotides align to TRBD2. The J segment lost 10 bases and the V segment lost 0 bases, leaving 14 bases of the junction unmatched. Germline CDR1 is LNHNV and CDR2 is YYDKDF (reference sequence). The CDR3 runs to 18 residues. CDR3 in amino acids: CATSRDLPTGTSGINQYF. The DNA of the CDR3 is TGTGCCACCAGCAGAGACCTGCCCACCGGGACTAGCGGGATTAACCAGTACTTC.

V is TRBV5-6 and J is TRBJ2-7; possibly TRBD1 for D (5 bases). Trimming stripped 2 bases from V and 4 bases from J, with 19 bases between. Looked up from germline, CDR1 is SGHDT and CDR2 is YYEEEE. The CDR3 has 16 amino acids. CDR3 in DNA: TGTGCCAGCAGCTTCGCTGGGGTCCAGGGTCCATACGAGCAGTACTTC. Translated: CASSFAGVQGPYEQYF. Full variable domain (missing parts from reference TRBV5-6 and TRBJ2-7): DAGVTQSPTHLIKTRGQQVTLRCSPKSGHDTVSWYQQALGQGPQFIFQYYEEEERQRGNFPDRFSGHQFPNYSSELNVNALLLGDSALYLCASSFAGVQGPYEQYFGPGTRLTVT.